This is a list of T cell receptor beta chains from one sample in a study of molecular identifiers for immune sequencing clone quantification. TCRdb re-derived calls from the PCR reads in MiXCR, one entry per CDR3 protein. Of about 640,000 distinct CDR3 sequences detected, 15% to 20% appear once; the ten largest clones hold 0.85%. The sample was naive CD8+ T cells from blood, with Jurkat cell RNA spiked in. The receptors were sampled from a human donor in good health. Some libraries in this study had Jurkat cell RNA spiked in. CDR3s leave out the opening cysteine and the closing phenylalanine or tryptophan. Fields, in order: V gene, clone size, J gene, CDR3 protein. Expanded clones are given a class, and other clones once, few, many or no size at all.

v_call: TRBV12-3/TRBV12-4
clone_size: NA
j_call: TRBJ2-4
cdr3_aa: ASVPLGGGGKNIQY

v_call: TRBV19
clone_size: NA
j_call: TRBJ2-5
cdr3_aa: ASSIVGTAQETQY

v_call: TRBV6-2/TRBV6-3
clone_size: many
j_call: TRBJ1-5
cdr3_aa: ASSYGEALFQAQH

v_call: TRBV27
clone_size: few
j_call: TRBJ2-7
cdr3_aa: ASRDTDTYEQY

v_call: TRBV7-6
clone_size: NA
j_call: TRBJ1-3
cdr3_aa: ASSPGIASGNTIY

v_call: TRBV10-3
clone_size: many
j_call: TRBJ2-1
cdr3_aa: AISESNREHEQF

v_call: TRBV6-2/TRBV6-3
clone_size: few
j_call: TRBJ2-5
cdr3_aa: ASSYGRGGETQY

v_call: TRBV24-1
clone_size: NA
j_call: TRBJ2-1
cdr3_aa: ATSDLDEQF

v_call: TRBV14
clone_size: few
j_call: TRBJ1-2
cdr3_aa: ASRPGTGILVEGYT

v_call: TRBV11-2
clone_size: few
j_call: TRBJ2-1
cdr3_aa: ASSPRATHNEQF

v_call: TRBV9
clone_size: NA
j_call: TRBJ2-2
cdr3_aa: ASSVGEGQWLF

v_call: TRBV30
clone_size: few
j_call: TRBJ2-3
cdr3_aa: AWNGAVSTDTQY

v_call: TRBV4-3
clone_size: NA
j_call: TRBJ2-1
cdr3_aa: ANSLLGGNEQF

v_call: TRBV6-6
clone_size: many
j_call: TRBJ2-7
cdr3_aa: ASSPTDRPSYEQY

v_call: TRBV6-5
clone_size: many
j_call: TRBJ2-1
cdr3_aa: ASSYLPQGQPNYNEQF

v_call: TRBV5-1
clone_size: many
j_call: TRBJ2-4
cdr3_aa: ASREAAKNIQY

v_call: TRBV4-3
clone_size: few
j_call: TRBJ2-1
cdr3_aa: ASSQDWASGGDNEQF

v_call: TRBV30
clone_size: many
j_call: TRBJ1-1
cdr3_aa: AWSVFATEAF

v_call: TRBV7-9
clone_size: many
j_call: TRBJ1-2
cdr3_aa: ASSPTTGGRGYGYT

v_call: TRBV19
clone_size: many
j_call: TRBJ2-3
cdr3_aa: ASSWSGRAVMQY

v_call: TRBV7-6
clone_size: many
j_call: TRBJ1-5
cdr3_aa: ASSLLLDQPQH

v_call: TRBV4-1
clone_size: many
j_call: TRBJ1-6
cdr3_aa: ASSQEGSRAMADSPLH

v_call: TRBV20-1
clone_size: many
j_call: TRBJ2-7
cdr3_aa: SARVLGQRGFEQY

v_call: TRBV28
clone_size: many
j_call: TRBJ1-2
cdr3_aa: ASSLLRADRGPYGYT

v_call: TRBV7-9
clone_size: many
j_call: TRBJ1-1
cdr3_aa: ASGAGRLEAF

v_call: TRBV7-8
clone_size: many
j_call: TRBJ1-6
cdr3_aa: ASSNSLRDNSPLH

v_call: TRBV27
clone_size: few
j_call: TRBJ2-1
cdr3_aa: ASSPTSGGWFDEQF

v_call: TRBV20-1
clone_size: few
j_call: TRBJ2-1
cdr3_aa: SARTSGRQSRWDEQF

v_call: TRBV24-1
clone_size: NA
j_call: TRBJ2-7
cdr3_aa: ATSPRQSSYEQY

v_call: TRBV27
clone_size: NA
j_call: TRBJ2-7
cdr3_aa: ASRDRGYNEQY

v_call: TRBV20-1
clone_size: many
j_call: TRBJ1-1
cdr3_aa: SAQRGTEAF

v_call: TRBV4-3
clone_size: many
j_call: TRBJ2-2
cdr3_aa: ASSYGRDTGELF

v_call: TRBV6-6
clone_size: NA
j_call: TRBJ1-5
cdr3_aa: ASRPLQPQH

v_call: TRBV20-1
clone_size: NA
j_call: TRBJ2-2
cdr3_aa: SARVGGAATGELL

v_call: TRBV4-2
clone_size: NA
j_call: TRBJ2-7
cdr3_aa: ASSQYPAYERY

v_call: TRBV20-1
clone_size: many
j_call: TRBJ2-7
cdr3_aa: SARDGLSGGYEQY

v_call: TRBV11-3
clone_size: NA
j_call: TRBJ2-2
cdr3_aa: ASSPSGQGTGELF